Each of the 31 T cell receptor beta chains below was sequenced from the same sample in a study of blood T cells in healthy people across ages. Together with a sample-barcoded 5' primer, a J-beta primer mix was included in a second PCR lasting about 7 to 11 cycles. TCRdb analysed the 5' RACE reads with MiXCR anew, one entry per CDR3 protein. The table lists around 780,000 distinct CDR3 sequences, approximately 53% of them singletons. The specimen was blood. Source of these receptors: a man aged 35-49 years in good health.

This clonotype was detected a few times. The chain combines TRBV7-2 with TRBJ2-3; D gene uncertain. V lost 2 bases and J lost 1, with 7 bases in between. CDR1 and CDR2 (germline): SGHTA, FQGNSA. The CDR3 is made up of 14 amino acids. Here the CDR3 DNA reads TGTGCCAGCAGCTTATCCCCGGGCACAGATACGCAGTATTTT. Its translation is CASSLSPGTDTQYF.

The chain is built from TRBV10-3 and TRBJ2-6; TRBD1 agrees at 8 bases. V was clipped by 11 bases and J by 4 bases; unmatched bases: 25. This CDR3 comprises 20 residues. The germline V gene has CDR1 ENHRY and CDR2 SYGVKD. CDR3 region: CAVTGQGATEESSGANVLTF. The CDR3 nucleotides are TGTGCCGTAACCGGGCAGGGGGCGACGGAAGAATCCTCAGGGGCCAACGTCCTGACTTTC.

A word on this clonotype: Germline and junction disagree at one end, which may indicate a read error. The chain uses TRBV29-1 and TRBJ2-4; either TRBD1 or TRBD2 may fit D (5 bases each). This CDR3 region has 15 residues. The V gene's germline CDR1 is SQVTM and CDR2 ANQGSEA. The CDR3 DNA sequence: TGCAGCGTTAGTACAGGAGATCTAGCCAAAAACACTCAGTACTTC. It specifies CSVSTGDLAKNTQYF.

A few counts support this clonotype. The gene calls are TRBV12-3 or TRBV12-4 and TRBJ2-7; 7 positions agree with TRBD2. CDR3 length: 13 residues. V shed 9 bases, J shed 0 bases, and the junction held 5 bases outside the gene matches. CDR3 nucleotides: TGTGCCAGTTCCGGGACTAACTCCTACGAGCAGTACTTC. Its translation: CASSGTNSYEQYF.

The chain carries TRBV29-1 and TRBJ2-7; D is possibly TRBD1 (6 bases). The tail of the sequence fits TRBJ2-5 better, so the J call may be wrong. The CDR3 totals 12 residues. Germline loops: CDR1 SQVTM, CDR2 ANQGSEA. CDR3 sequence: CSLLTGLETQYF. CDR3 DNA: TGCAGCCTTCTTACAGGGCTGGAGACCCAGTACTTC.

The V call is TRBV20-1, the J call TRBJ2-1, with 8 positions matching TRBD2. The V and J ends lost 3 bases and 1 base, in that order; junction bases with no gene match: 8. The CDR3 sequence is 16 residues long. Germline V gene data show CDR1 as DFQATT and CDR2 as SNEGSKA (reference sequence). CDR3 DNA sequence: TGCAGTGCTAGCAACTGGACTAGCTTGTCCTACAATGAGCAGTTCTTC. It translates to CSASNWTSLSYNEQFF.

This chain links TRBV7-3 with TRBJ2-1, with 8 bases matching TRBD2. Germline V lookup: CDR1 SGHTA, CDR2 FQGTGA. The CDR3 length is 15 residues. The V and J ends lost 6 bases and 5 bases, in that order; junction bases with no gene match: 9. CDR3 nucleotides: TGTGCCAGCAGGGTCTCCAGCGGGAGCCACAATGAGCAGTTCTTC. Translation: CASRVSSGSHNEQFF.

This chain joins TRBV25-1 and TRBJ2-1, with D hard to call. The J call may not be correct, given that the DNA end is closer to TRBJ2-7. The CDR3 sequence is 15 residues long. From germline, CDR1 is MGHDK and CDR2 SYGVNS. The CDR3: CASSVFGLQKNEQYF. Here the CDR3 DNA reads TGTGCCAGCAGTGTCTTCGGTCTCCAAAAGAATGAGCAGTACTTC.

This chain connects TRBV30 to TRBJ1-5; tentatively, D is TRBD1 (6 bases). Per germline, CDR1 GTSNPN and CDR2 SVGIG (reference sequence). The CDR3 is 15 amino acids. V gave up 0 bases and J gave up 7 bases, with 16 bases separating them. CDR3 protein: CAWSVPRRGGQPQHF. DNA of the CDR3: TGTGCCTGGAGTGTACCCCGCAGGGGCGGGCAGCCCCAGCATTTT.

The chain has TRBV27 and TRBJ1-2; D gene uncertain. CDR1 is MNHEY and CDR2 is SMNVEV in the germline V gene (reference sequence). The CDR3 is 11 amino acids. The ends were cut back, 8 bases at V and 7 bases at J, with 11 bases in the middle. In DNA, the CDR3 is TGTGCCAGCGGCACCCTCGGTGGCTACACCTTC. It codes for CASGTLGGYTF.

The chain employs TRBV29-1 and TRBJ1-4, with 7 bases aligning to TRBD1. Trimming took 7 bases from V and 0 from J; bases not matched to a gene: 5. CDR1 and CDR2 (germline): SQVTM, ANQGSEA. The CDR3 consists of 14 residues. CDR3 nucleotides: TGCAGCGGACGACAGGGTGCAACTAATGAAAAACTGTTTTTT. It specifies CSGRQGATNEKLFF.

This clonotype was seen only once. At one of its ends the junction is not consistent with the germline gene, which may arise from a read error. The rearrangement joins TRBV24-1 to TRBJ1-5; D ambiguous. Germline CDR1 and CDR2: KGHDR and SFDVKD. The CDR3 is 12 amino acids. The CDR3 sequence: CTTSDSNQPQHF. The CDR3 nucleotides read TGTACCACCAGTGATAGCAATCAGCCCCAGCATTTT.

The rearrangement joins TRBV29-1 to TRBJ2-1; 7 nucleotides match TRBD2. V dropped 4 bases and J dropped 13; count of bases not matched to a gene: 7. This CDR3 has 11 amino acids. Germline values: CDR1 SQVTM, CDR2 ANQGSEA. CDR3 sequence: CSVVSGVVQFF. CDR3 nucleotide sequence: TGCAGCGTTGTAAGCGGGGTTGTACAGTTCTTC.

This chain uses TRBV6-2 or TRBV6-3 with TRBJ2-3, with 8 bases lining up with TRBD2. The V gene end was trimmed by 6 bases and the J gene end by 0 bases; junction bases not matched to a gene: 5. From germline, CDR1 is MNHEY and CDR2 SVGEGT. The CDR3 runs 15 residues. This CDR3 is CASRPSGRSTDTQYF. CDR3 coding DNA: TGTGCCAGCAGGCCGAGCGGGAGAAGCACAGATACGCAGTATTTT.

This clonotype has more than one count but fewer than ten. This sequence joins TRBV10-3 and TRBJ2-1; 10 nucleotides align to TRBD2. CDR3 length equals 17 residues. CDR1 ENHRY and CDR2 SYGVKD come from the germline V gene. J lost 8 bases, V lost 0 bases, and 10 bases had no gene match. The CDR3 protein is CAISESSGRALKYEQFF. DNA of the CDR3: TGTGCCATCAGTGAGTCGAGCGGGAGGGCCTTAAAGTATGAGCAGTTCTTC.

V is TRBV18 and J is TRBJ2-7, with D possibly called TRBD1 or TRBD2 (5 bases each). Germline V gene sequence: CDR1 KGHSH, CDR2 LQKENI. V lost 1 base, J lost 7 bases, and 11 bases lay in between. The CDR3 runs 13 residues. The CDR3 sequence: CASSPQGEGEQYF. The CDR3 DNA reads TGTGCCAGCTCACCACAGGGCGAGGGGGAGCAGTACTTC.

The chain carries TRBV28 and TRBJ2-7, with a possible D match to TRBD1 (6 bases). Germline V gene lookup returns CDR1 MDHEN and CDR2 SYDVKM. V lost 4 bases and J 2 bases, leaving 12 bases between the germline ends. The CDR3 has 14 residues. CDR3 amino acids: CASSWADRPYEQYF. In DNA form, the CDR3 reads TGTGCCAGCAGTTGGGCCGACAGGCCCTACGAGCAGTACTTC.

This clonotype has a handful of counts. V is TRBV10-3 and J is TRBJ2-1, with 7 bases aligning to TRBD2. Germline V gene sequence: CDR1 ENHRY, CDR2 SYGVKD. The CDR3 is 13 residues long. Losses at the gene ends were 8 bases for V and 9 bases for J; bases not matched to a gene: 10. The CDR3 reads CAIGAGAESEQFF. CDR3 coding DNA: TGTGCCATCGGGGCGGGAGCAGAGTCTGAGCAGTTCTTC.

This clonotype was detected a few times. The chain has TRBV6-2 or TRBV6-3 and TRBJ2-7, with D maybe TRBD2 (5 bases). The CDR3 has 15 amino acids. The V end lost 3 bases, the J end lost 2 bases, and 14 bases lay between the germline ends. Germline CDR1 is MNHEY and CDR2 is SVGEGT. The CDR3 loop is CASSYIDGDAYEQYF. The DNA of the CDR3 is TGTGCCAGCAGTTATATTGACGGGGATGCCTACGAGCAGTACTTC.

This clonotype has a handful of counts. The CDR3 loop is CAISSGTGSYEQYF. The DNA of the CDR3 is TGTGCCATCAGCTCCGGGACAGGAAGCTACGAGCAGTACTTC. The rearrangement joins TRBV10-3 to TRBJ2-7; 8 nucleotides line up with TRBD1. This CDR3 comprises 14 residues. CDR1 and CDR2 (germline): ENHRY, SYGVKD. The V gene end was trimmed by 6 bases and the J gene end by 3 bases; junction bases not matched to a gene: 7.

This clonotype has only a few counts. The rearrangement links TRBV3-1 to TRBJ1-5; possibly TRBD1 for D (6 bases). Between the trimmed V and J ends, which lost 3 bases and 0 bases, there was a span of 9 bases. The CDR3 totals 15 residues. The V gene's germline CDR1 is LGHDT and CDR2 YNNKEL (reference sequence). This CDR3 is CASSQGHNSNQPQHF. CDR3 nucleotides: TGTGCCAGCAGCCAGGGACATAATAGCAATCAGCCCCAGCATTTT.

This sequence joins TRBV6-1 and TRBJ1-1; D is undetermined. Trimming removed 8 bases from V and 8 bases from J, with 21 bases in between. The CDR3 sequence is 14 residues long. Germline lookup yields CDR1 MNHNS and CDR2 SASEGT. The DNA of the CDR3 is TGTGCCAGCGACCATAAAACCACCAGCTGGGAAGCTTTCTTT. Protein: CASDHKTTSWEAFF.

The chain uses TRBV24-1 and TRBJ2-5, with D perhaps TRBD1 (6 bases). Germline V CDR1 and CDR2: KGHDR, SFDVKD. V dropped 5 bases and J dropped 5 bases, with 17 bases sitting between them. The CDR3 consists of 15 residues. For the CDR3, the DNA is TGTGCCACCAGTGTGGGGGCAGGGGCGGCCGAGACCCAGTACTTC. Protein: CATSVGAGAAETQYF.

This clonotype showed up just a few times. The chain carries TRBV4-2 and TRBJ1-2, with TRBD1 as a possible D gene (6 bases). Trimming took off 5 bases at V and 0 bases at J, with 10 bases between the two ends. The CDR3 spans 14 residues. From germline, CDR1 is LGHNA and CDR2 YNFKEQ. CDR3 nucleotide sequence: TGTGCCAGCAGCTGGGGGCAAGCTAACTATGGCTACACCTTC. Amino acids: CASSWGQANYGYTF.

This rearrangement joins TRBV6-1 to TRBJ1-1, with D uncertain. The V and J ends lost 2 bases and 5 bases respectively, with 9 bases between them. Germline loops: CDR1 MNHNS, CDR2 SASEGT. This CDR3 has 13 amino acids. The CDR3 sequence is CASSESRGTEAFF. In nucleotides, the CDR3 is TGTGCCAGCAGTGAATCGCGGGGTACTGAAGCTTTCTTT.

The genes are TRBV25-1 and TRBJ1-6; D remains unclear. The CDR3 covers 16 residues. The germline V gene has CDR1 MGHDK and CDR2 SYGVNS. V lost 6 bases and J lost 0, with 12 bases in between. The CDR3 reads CASRQTVSSYNSPLHF. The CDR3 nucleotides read TGTGCCAGCAGACAGACTGTGAGCTCCTATAATTCACCCCTCCACTTT.

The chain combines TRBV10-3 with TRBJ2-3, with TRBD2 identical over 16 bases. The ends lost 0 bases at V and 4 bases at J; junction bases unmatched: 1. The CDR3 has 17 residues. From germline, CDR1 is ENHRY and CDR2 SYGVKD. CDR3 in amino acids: CAISESGLAGGPDTQYF. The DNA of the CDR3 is TGTGCCATCAGTGAGTCGGGACTAGCGGGAGGGCCAGATACGCAGTATTTT.

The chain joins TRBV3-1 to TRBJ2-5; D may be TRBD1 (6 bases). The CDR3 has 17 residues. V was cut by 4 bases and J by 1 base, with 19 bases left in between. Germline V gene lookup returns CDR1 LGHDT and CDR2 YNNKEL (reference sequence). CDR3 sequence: CASSLPTGTFRQETQYF. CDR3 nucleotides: TGTGCCAGCAGCCTGCCGACAGGAACGTTCCGCCAAGAGACCCAGTACTTC.

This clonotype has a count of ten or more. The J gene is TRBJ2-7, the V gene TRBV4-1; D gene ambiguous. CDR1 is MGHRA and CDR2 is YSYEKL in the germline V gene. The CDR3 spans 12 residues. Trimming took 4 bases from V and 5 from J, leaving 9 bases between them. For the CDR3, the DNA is TGCGCCAGCAGCCTTGTGGGCGACGAGCAGTACTTC. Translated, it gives CASSLVGDEQYF.

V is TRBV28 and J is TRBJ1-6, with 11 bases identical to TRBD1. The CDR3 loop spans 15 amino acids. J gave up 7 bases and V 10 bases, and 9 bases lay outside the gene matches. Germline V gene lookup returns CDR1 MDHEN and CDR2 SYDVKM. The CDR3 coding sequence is TGTGCCATCCAGACCCGGGACAGGGGGAATTCACCCCTCCACTTT. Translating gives CAIQTRDRGNSPLHF.

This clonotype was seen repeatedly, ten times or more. The CDR3 loop is CSALQKETQYF. CDR3 sequence (DNA): TGCAGTGCTCTTCAGAAAGAGACCCAGTACTTC. V and J are TRBV20-1 and TRBJ2-5, with D hard to call. Trimming cost V 5 bases and J 3 bases, with 7 bases left between them. CDR1 is DFQATT, CDR2 SNEGSKA, per germline (reference sequence). The CDR3 totals 11 residues.